Presented here are 8 T cell receptor beta chains from one specimen sequenced in a study of blood T cell repertoires in COVID-19. TCRdb keeps only in-frame clones here, not all; method: immunoSEQ multiplex PCR. The data contain roughly 120,000 clones, around 80% of them singletons. Source material: peripheral blood. All receptors come from a man aged 45-60 years with acute or convalescent COVID-19.

V is TRBV5-8 and J is TRBJ1-6; D possibly corresponds to TRBD1 (5 bases). Germline CDR1 is SGHTS and CDR2 is YDEGEE. V was clipped by 4 bases and J by 0 bases, with 11 bases between them. The CDR3 totals 16 residues. The CDR3 DNA sequence: TGTGCCAGCAGCACCCGGGACTTCTCCTATAATTCACCCCTCCACTTT. Residues: CASSTRDFSYNSPLHF.

The chain couples TRBV5-1 to TRBJ2-1; no definite D call. Trimming removed 5 bases at V and 5 bases at J, with 17 bases between. Per germline, CDR1 SGHRS and CDR2 YFSETQ. The CDR3 spans 15 residues. CDR3 coding DNA: TGCGCCAGCAGGCTGGCTGGAAATGAGGACAATGAGCAGTTCTTC. Translating gives CASRLAGNEDNEQFF.

The J gene is TRBJ1-1, the V gene TRBV7-9, with 7 bases that match TRBD1. The J segment lost 1 base and the V segment lost 4 bases, leaving 3 bases of the junction unmatched. CDR1 is SEHNR and CDR2 is FQNEAQ in the germline V gene (reference sequence). This CDR3 has 14 amino acids. Here the CDR3 DNA reads TGTGCCAGCAGCTGGGGGACAGCGAACACTGAAGCTTTCTTT. Its translation: CASSWGTANTEAFF.

A word on this clone: At one boundary the junction diverges from the germline segment, which might be a read error. The rearrangement joins TRBV7-7 to TRBJ2-1, with 9 bases identical to TRBD2. The CDR3 covers 15 residues. The germline gives CDR1 SSHAT, CDR2 FNYEAQ (reference sequence). CDR3: CASSPSSGTKNEQFF. The CDR3 region has the DNA TGTGCTAGCAGCCCCTCTAGCGGGACTAAGAATGAGCAGTTCTTC. The full variable domain, rest sourced from reference TRBV7-7 and TRBJ2-1, is GAGVSQSPRYKVTKRGQDVTLRCDPISSHATLYWYQQALGQGPEFLTYFNYEAQPDKSGLPSDRFSAERPEGSISTLTIQRTEQRDSAMYRCASSPSSGTKNEQFFGPGTRLTVL.

The chain combines TRBV4-1 with TRBJ2-7, with a tentative D call TRBD1 (6 bases). Trimming pared 0 bases from V and 3 bases from J, leaving 12 bases between. CDR3 size: 15 residues. Germline CDR1 is MGHRA and CDR2 is YSYEKL. CDR3 protein: CASSQDRGSNYEQYF. DNA of the CDR3: TGCGCCAGCAGCCAAGACAGGGGATCCAACTACGAGCAGTACTTC.

The chain carries TRBV5-1 and TRBJ2-7, with D possibly TRBD2 on 5 matching bases. Trimming cost V 4 bases and J 0 bases, with 8 bases left between them. The CDR3 totals 13 residues. CDR1 is SGHRS, CDR2 YFSETQ, per germline. CDR3: CASSRETSYEQYF. DNA for the CDR3: TGCGCCAGCAGCAGGGAGACCTCCTACGAGCAGTACTTC.

As concerns this clone: The same CDR3 arises from other DNA sequences in this sample as well. The chain couples TRBV27 to TRBJ1-2; the match to TRBD1 covers 8 bases. The ends lost 5 bases at V and 6 bases at J; junction bases unmatched: 2. This CDR3 spans 12 amino acids. CDR1 and CDR2 (germline): MNHEY, SMNVEV (reference sequence). CDR3 loop: CASSGQGNGYTF. For the CDR3, the DNA is TGTGCCAGCAGTGGACAGGGAAATGGCTACACCTTC.

In its sample, this clone was seen a few times. The sample carries other DNA sequences with the same CDR3. The CDR3 loop reads CASSQEGGSEQYF. The CDR3 DNA reads TGTGCCAGCAGCCAAGAAGGAGGAAGCGAGCAGTACTTC. The rearrangement links TRBV3-1 (or the pseudogene TRBV3-2) to TRBJ2-7; D possibly corresponds to TRBD2 (5 bases). The CDR3 has 13 residues. Trimming cost V 0 bases and J 6 bases, with 9 bases left between them. CDR1 LGHDT and CDR2 YNNKEL come from the germline V gene (reference sequence).